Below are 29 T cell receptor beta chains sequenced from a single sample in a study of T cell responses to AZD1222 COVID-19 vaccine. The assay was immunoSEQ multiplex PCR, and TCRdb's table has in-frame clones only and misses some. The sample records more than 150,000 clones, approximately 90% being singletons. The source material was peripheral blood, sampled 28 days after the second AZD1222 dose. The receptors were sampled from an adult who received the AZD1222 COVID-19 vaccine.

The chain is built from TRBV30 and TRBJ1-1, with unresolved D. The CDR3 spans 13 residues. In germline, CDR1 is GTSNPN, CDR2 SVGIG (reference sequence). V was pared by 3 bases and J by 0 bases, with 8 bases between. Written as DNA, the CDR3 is TGTGCCTGGAGGGCAGGAGTGAACACTGAAGCTTTCTTT. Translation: CAWRAGVNTEAFF.

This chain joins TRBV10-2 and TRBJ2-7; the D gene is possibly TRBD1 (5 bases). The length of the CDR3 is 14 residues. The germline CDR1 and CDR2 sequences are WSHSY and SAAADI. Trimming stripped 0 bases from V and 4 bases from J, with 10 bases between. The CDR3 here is CASSESISGYEQYF. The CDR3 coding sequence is TGCGCCAGCAGTGAGTCGATTTCAGGGTACGAGCAGTACTTC.

This CDR3 reads CASSPQGTGYGYTF. As DNA, the CDR3 is TGCGCCAGCAGCCCCCAGGGGACCGGCTATGGCTACACCTTC. The gene calls are TRBV5-1 and TRBJ1-2; TRBD1 might be the D (6 bases). V gave up 4 bases and J gave up 4 bases, with 14 bases separating them. This CDR3 has 14 residues. Germline V gene data show CDR1 as SGHRS and CDR2 as YFSETQ.

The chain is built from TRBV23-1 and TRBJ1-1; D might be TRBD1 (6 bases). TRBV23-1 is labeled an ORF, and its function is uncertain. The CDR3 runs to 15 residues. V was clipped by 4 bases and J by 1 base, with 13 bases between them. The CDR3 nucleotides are TGCGCCAGCAGTCGAGCACACAGGGAGAACACTGAAGCTTTCTTT. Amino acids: CASSRAHRENTEAFF.

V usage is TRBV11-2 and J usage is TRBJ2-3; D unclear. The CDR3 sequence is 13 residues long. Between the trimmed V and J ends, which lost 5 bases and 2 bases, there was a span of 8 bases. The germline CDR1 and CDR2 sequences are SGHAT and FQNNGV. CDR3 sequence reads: CASSPWATDTQYF. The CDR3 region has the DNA TGTGCCAGCAGCCCCTGGGCCACAGATACGCAGTATTTT.

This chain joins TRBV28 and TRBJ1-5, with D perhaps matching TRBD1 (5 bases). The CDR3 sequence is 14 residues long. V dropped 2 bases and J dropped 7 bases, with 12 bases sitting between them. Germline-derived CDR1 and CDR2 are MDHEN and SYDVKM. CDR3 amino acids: CASSLGGGVQPQHF. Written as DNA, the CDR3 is TGTGCCAGCAGTTTAGGTGGGGGGGTGCAGCCCCAGCATTTT. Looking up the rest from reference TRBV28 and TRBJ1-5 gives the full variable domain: DVKVTQSSRYLVKRTGEKVFLECVQDMDHENMFWYRQDPGLGLRLIYFSYDVKMKEKGDIPEGYSVSREKKERFSLILESASTNQTSMYLCASSLGGGVQPQHFGDGTRLSIL.

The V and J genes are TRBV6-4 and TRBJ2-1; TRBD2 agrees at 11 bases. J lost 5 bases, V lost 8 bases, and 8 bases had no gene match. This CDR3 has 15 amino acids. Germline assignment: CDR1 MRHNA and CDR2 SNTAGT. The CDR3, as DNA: TGTGCCAGCGCCCCCGGGACTAGCGGCCACAATGAGCAGTTCTTC. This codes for CASAPGTSGHNEQFF.

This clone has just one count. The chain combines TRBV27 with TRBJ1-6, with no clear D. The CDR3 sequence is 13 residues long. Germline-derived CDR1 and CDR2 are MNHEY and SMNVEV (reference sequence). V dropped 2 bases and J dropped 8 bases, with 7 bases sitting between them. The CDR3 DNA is TGTGCCAGCAGTTTAAACCGGTATTCACCCCTCCACTTT. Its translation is CASSLNRYSPLHF.

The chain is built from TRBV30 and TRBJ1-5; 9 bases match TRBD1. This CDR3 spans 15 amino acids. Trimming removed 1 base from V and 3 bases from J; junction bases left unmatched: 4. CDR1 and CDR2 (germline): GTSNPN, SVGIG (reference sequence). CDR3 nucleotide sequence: TGTGCCTGGAGTGCGGACAGGGGAGTCAATCAGCCCCAGCATTTT. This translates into CAWSADRGVNQPQHF.

The CDR3 DNA follows: TGTGCCAGCAGCTTGACTAGCGGGGTCTACAATGAGCAGTTCTTC. This gives the protein CASSLTSGVYNEQFF. The rearrangement links TRBV7-3 to TRBJ2-1; TRBD2 matches 11 bases. CDR1 SGHTA and CDR2 FQGTGA come from the germline V gene. The CDR3 runs 15 residues. J gave up 3 bases and V 3 bases, and 1 base lay outside the gene matches.

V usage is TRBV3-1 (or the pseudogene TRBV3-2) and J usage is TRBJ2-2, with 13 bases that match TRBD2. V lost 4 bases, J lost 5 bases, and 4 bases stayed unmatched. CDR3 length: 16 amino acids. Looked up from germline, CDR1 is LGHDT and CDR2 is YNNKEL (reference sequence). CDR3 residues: CASSPRTSGRTGELFF. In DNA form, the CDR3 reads TGTGCCAGCAGCCCCAGGACTAGCGGGAGAACCGGGGAGCTGTTTTTT.

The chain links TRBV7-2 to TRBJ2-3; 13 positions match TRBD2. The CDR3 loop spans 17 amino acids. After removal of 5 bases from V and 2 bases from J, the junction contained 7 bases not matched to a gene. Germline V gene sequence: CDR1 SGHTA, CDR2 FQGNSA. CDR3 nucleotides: TGTGCCAGCAGCCCTCCGGGACTAGCGGGGAACACAGATACGCAGTATTTT. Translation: CASSPPGLAGNTDTQYF.

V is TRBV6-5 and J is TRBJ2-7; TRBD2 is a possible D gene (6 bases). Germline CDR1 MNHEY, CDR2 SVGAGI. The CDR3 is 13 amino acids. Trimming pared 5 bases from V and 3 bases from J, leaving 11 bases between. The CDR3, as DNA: TGTGCCAGCAGTCGTTCGGGGGTCTACGAGCAGTACTTC. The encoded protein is CASSRSGVYEQYF.

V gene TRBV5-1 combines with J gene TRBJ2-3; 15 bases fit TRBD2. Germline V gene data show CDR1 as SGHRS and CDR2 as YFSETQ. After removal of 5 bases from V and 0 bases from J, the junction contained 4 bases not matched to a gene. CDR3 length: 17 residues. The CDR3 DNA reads TGCGCCAGCAGGGGACTAGCGGGAGGAACTAGCACAGATACGCAGTATTTT. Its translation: CASRGLAGGTSTDTQYF.

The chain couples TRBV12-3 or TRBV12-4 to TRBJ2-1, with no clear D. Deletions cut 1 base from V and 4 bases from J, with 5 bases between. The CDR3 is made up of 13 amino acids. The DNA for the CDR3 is TGTGCCAGCAGTTTAGACGGTTACAATGAGCAGTTCTTC. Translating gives CASSLDGYNEQFF.

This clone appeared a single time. The CDR3 region is CASSPGGGFYEQYF. The CDR3 region has the DNA TGCGCCAGCAGCCCGGGGGGCGGTTTCTACGAGCAGTACTTC. V usage is TRBV5-1 and J usage is TRBJ2-7, with D possibly TRBD2 on 7 matching bases. The V gene's germline CDR1 is SGHRS and CDR2 YFSETQ. V dropped 4 bases and J dropped 3 bases, with 14 bases sitting between them. The CDR3 consists of 14 residues.

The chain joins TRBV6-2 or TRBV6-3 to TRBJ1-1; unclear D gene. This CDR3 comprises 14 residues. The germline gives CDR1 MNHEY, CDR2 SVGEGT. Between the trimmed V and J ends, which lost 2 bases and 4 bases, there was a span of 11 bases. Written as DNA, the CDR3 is TGTGCCAGCAGTTACGGAGATATAGGCACTGAAGCTTTCTTT. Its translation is CASSYGDIGTEAFF.

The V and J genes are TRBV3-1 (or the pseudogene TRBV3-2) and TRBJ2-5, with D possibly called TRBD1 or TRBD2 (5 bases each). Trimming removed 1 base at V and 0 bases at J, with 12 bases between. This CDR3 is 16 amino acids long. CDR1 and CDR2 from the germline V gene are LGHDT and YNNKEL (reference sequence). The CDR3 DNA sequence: TGTGCCAGCAGCCAAGGGGGGATTAGCGACCAAGAGACCCAGTACTTC. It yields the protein CASSQGGISDQETQYF.

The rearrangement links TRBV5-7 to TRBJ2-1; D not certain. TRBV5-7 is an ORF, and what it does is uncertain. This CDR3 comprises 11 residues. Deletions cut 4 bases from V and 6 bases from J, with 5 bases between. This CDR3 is CASSPINEQFF. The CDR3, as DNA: TGTGCCAGCAGCCCCATCAATGAGCAGTTCTTC.

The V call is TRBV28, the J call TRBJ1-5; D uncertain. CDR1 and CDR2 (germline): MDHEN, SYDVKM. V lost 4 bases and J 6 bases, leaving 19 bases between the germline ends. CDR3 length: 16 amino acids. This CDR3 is CASSSIALSSSQPQHF. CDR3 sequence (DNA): TGTGCCAGCAGTTCCATAGCCCTCTCCTCCAGTCAGCCCCAGCATTTT.

The CDR3 bases are TGTGCCAGCAGCCGCGGGACTAGCAACCACGAGCAGTACTTC. Residues: CASSRGTSNHEQYF. The rearrangement uses TRBV3-1 (or the pseudogene TRBV3-2) and TRBJ2-7, with 9 bases fitting TRBD2. Germline V lookup: CDR1 LGHDT, CDR2 YNNKEL (reference sequence). The CDR3 has 14 amino acids. V lost 4 bases and J lost 5; bases outside the gene matches: 6.

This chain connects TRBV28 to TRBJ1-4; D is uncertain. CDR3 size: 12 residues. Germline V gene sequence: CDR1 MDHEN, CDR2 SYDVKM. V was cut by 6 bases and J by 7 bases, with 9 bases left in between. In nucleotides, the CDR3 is TGTGCCAGCAGCTCAGTCCGTGAAAAACTGTTTTTT. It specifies CASSSVREKLFF.

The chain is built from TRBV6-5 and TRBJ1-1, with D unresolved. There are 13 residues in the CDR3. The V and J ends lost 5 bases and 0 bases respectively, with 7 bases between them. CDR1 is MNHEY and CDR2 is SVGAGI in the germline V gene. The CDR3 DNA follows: TGTGCCAGCAGTACTCGGATGAACACTGAAGCTTTCTTT. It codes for CASSTRMNTEAFF.

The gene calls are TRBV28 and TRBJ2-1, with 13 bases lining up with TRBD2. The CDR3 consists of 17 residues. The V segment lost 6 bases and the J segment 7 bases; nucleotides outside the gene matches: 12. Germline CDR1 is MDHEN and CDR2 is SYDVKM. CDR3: CASRHRTSGRTSNEQFF. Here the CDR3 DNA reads TGTGCCAGCAGACACCGGACTAGCGGGAGAACCTCAAATGAGCAGTTCTTC.

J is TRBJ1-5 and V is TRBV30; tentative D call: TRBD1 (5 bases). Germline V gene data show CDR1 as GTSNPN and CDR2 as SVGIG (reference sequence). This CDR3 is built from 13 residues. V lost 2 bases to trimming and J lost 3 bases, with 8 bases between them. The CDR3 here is CAWSLQDNQPQHF. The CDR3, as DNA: TGTGCCTGGAGTCTACAGGACAATCAGCCCCAGCATTTT.

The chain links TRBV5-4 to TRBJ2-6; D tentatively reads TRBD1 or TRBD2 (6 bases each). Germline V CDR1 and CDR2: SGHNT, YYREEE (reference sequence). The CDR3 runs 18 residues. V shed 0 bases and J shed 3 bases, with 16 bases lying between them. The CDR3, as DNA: TGTGCCAGCAGCTTGGGGGTACGGGGGCATAGTGGGGCCAACGTCCTGACTTTC. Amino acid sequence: CASSLGVRGHSGANVLTF.

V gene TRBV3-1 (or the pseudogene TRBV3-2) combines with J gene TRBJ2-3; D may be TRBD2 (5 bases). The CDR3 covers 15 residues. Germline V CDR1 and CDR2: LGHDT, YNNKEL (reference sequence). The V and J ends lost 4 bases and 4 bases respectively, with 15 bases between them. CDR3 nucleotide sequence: TGTGCCAGCAGCCCGACTGCCCCAGCGGCAGATACGCAGTATTTT. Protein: CASSPTAPAADTQYF.

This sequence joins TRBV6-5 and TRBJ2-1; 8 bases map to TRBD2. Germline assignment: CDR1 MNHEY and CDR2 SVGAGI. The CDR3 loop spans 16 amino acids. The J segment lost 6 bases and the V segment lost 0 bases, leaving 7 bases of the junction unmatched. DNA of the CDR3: TGTGCCAGCAGTTACTCGAGACGGGAGGGTGGCAATGAGCAGTTCTTC. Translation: CASSYSRREGGNEQFF.

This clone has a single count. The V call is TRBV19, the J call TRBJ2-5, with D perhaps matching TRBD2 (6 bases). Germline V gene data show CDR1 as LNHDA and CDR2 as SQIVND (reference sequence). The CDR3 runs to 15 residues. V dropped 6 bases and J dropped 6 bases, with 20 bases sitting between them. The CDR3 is CASRSGGTGLKTQYF. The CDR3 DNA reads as TGTGCCAGTAGATCCGGGGGTACCGGGTTAAAGACCCAGTACTTC.